The next 13 T cell receptor beta chains were all read from a single sample in a study of radiation and T cells in renal cell carcinoma (dated by TCRdb to 2018 to 2021). In the paper's terms, the time point label means: blood 2 weeks post-SBRT. This sample's treatment or condition label indicates: 15 Gy SBRT to primary tumor, nephrectomy 4 weeks later. Libraries were built with the immunoSEQ multiplex PCR assay. The table comes from immuneACCESS by way of TCRdb, which keeps in-frame sequences with V and J called. Part of the clones is missing from these tables; in studies checked, under half for an unresolved V gene and the rest for unknown reasons. The sample table holds about 130,000 clones, of which around 81% were seen once. The ten biggest clones cover roughly 6.2% of the sample. The sample was blood, taken from a patient whose treatment included radiotherapy and nephrectomy. All receptors derive from a man aged 45-65 years with renal cell carcinoma.

The chain carries TRBV6-1 and TRBJ1-5; TRBD1 might be the D (5 bases). The V gene lost 9 bases and the J gene lost 4 bases, with 19 bases spanning the gap. This CDR3 has 15 amino acids. Germline lookup yields CDR1 MNHNS and CDR2 SASEGT. The CDR3 region has the DNA TGTGCCAGTAGGACGGGGGGGGGAGGGAATCAGCCCCAGCATTTT. It encodes CASRTGGGGNQPQHF.

The chain links TRBV6-5 to TRBJ2-2; D is unclear. Between the trimmed V and J ends, which lost 4 bases and 6 bases, there was a span of 9 bases. This CDR3 comprises 13 residues. The germline gives CDR1 MNHEY, CDR2 SVGAGI. CDR3 bases: TGTGCCAGCAGTTCGCGAGTCGCCGGGGAGCTGTTTTTT. Amino acid sequence: CASSSRVAGELFF.

The V and J genes are TRBV7-9 and TRBJ2-7; D possibly corresponds to TRBD1 (6 bases). The CDR3 length is 14 residues. CDR1 is SEHNR and CDR2 is FQNEAQ in the germline V gene (reference sequence). The V end lost 5 bases, the J end lost 4 bases, and 15 bases lay between the germline ends. CDR3 DNA sequence: TGTGCCAGCAGCCACCGGGACAACCTATACGAGCAGTACTTC. Translated, it gives CASSHRDNLYEQYF.

The chain links TRBV5-6 to TRBJ2-7; D perhaps matches TRBD1 (6 bases). Germline lookup yields CDR1 SGHDT and CDR2 YYEEEE. V was clipped by 3 bases and J by 2 bases, with 9 bases between them. The CDR3 loop spans 13 amino acids. CDR3 sequence reads: CASSSGQTYEQYF. DNA for the CDR3: TGTGCCAGCAGCTCGGGACAAACCTACGAGCAGTACTTC.

There are a few counts of this clone. The chain couples TRBV5-4 to TRBJ2-1; D is perhaps TRBD1 or TRBD2 (5 bases each). V was trimmed by 4 bases and J by 4 bases, leaving 12 bases between them. Germline V lookup: CDR1 SGHNT, CDR2 YYREEE (reference sequence). The CDR3 loop spans 14 amino acids. CDR3 sequence reads: CASSLRDGYNEQFF. The CDR3 nucleotides are TGTGCCAGCAGCCTCCGGGACGGTTACAATGAGCAGTTCTTC.

This sequence joins TRBV4-3 and TRBJ2-7; TRBD1 agrees at 7 bases. Germline V gene data show CDR1 as LGHNA and CDR2 as YSLEER. The CDR3 has 15 amino acids. V shed 1 base and J 4 bases; nucleotides not matched to a gene: 7. CDR3 sequence (DNA): TGCGCCAGCAGCCAAGCGACAGGGCTACTATACGAGCAGTACTTC. This codes for CASSQATGLLYEQYF.

The J gene is TRBJ1-3, the V gene TRBV7-6, with a weak D call TRBD1 (5 bases). Germline CDR1 and CDR2: SGHVS and FNYEAQ. Trimming removed 0 bases at V and 4 bases at J, with 10 bases between. The CDR3 loop spans 15 amino acids. Here the CDR3 DNA reads TGTGCCAGCAGCTTAGCGGGGGGTAAAGGAAACACCATATATTTT. Protein product: CASSLAGGKGNTIYF.

This chain joins TRBV7-2 and TRBJ1-5; possibly TRBD1 for D (6 bases). V was cut by 5 bases and J by 7 bases, with 18 bases left in between. The CDR3 is 15 amino acids. CDR1 is SGHTA and CDR2 is FQGNSA in the germline V gene. CDR3 region: CASSPDRSRGQPQHF. CDR3 in DNA: TGTGCCAGCAGCCCCGACAGGTCTCGCGGGCAGCCCCAGCATTTT. Full variable domain (missing parts from reference TRBV7-2 and TRBJ1-5): GAGVSQSPSNKVTEKGKDVELRCDPISGHTALYWYRQSLGQGLEFLIYFQGNSAPDKSGLPSDRFSAERTGGSVSTLTIQRTQQEDSAVYLCASSPDRSRGQPQHFGDGTRLSIL.

The rearrangement links TRBV7-6 to TRBJ1-1, with TRBD1 matching over 7 bases. The CDR3 contains 17 residues. Germline assignment: CDR1 SGHVS and CDR2 FNYEAQ. The V gene end was trimmed by 4 bases and the J gene end by 0 bases; junction bases not matched to a gene: 11. The DNA of the CDR3 is TGTGCCAGCAGCTCCCAAACCGGGACAGTCATGAACACTGAAGCTTTCTTT. Amino acid sequence: CASSSQTGTVMNTEAFF.

In its sample, this clone was seen once. The chain combines TRBV9 with TRBJ1-5; 7 nucleotides align to TRBD1. The germline CDR1 and CDR2 sequences are SGDLS and YYNGEE. The CDR3 covers 13 residues. Unmatched junction bases numbered 3, after V lost 4 bases and J lost 5 bases. The CDR3 DNA reads TGTGCCAGCAGCCGGGACAGCGATCAGCCCCAGCATTTT. Amino acid sequence: CASSRDSDQPQHF.

The chain recombines TRBV7-9 with TRBJ1-3; no reliable D call. Trimming left V 1 base short and J 4 bases short, with 8 bases between. The CDR3 extends over 14 amino acids. CDR1 and CDR2 from the germline V gene are SEHNR and FQNEAQ (reference sequence). The CDR3 region has the DNA TGTGCCAGCAGCTTAGTAAACAGAGGAAACACCATATATTTT. This translates into CASSLVNRGNTIYF.

V usage is TRBV28 and J usage is TRBJ1-5; D remains unclear. With 5 bases removed from V and 0 bases from J, the gap between germline ends came to 8 bases. The CDR3 covers 14 residues. Germline loops: CDR1 MDHEN, CDR2 SYDVKM. CDR3 nucleotides: TGTGCCAGCAGTGTGCAATATAGCAATCAGCCCCAGCATTTT. Translating it yields CASSVQYSNQPQHF.

The chain employs TRBV10-3 and TRBJ1-1; tentative D call: TRBD1 (6 bases). The V and J ends lost 0 bases and 6 bases respectively, with 17 bases between them. Per germline, CDR1 ENHRY and CDR2 SYGVKD. The CDR3 loop spans 16 amino acids. The CDR3 sequence: CAISESSNRESAEAFF. DNA of the CDR3: TGTGCCATCAGTGAGTCGTCGAACAGGGAAAGCGCTGAAGCTTTCTTT.